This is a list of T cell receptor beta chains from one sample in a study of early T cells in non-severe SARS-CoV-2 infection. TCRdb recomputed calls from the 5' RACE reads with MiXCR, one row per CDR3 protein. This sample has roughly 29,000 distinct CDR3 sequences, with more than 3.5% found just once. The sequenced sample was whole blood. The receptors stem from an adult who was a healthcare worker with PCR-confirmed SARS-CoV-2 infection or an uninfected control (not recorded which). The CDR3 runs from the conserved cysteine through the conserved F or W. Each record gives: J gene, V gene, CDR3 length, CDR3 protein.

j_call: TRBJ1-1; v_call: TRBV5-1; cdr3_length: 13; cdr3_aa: CASSLGGTTEAFF
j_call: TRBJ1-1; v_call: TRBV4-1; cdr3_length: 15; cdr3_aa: CASSARWQGNTEAFF
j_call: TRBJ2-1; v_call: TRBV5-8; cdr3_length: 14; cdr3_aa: CASSLRGGTNEQFF
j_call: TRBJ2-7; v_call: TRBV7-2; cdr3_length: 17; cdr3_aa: CASSNQRLAGESYEQYF
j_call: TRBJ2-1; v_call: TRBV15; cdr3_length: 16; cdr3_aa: CATSREGIVPYNEQFF
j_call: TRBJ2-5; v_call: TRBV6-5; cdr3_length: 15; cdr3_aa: CASNPTLADQETQYF
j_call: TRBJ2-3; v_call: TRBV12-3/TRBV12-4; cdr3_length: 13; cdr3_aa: CASRRTSTDTQYF
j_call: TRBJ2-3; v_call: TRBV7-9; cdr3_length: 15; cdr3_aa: CASRLLAGGPDTQYF
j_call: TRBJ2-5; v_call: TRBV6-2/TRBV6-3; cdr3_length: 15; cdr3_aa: CASGYPLGRRETQYF
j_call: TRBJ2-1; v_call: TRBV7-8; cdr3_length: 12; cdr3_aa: CVCQLGYNEQFF
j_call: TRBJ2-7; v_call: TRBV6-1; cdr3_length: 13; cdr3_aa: CASSKDKLYEQYF
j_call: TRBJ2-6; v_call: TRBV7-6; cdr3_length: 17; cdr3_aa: CASSLTGRTSGANVLTF
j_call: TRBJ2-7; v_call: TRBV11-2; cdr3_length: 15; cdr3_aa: CASSSGQGIHYEQYF
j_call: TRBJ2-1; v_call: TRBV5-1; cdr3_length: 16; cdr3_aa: CASSGMGASSYNEQFF
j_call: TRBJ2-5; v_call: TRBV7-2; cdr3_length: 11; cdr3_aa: CASSARETQYF
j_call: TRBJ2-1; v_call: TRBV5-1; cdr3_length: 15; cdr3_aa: CASTRGAFSYNEQFF
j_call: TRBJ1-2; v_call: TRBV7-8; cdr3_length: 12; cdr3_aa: CASSPPRYGYTF
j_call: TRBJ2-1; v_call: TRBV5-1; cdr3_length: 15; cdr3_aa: CASSSGLAFYNEQFF
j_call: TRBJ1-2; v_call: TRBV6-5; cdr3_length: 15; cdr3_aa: CASSPKGQGFYGYTF
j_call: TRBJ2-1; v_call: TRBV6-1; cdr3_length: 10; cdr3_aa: CASGRNEQFF
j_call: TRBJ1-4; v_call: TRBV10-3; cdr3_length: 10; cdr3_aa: CAAGGEKLFF
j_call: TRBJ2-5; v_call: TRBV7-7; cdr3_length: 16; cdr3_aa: CASSLGGPGGVGTQYF
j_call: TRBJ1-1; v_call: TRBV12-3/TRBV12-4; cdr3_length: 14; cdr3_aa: CASSHRAPNTEAFF
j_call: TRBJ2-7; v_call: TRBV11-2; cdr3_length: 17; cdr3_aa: CASSLELAGGSKGKQYF
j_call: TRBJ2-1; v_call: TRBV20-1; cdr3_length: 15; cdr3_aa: CSARAGARPYNEQFF
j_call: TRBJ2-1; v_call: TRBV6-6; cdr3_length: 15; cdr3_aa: CASSYGASGYNEQFF
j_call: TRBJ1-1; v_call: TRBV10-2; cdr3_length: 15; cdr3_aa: CASSEKTGGGTEAFF
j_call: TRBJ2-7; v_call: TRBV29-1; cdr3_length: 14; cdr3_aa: CSVEYEGSSYEQYF
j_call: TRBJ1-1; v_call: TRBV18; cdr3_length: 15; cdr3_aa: CASSLRQGGNTEAFF
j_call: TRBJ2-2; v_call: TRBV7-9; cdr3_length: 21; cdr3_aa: CASSLGRLASGALTNTGELFF
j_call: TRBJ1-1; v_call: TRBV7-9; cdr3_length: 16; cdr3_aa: CASSLIRGSVGPEAFF
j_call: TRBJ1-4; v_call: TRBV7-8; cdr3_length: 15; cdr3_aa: CASSLARGGGEKLFF
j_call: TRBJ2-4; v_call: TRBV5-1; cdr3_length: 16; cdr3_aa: CASSLGQGLAKNIQYF
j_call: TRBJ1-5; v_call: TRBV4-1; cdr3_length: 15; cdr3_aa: CASSQDVAGNQPQHF
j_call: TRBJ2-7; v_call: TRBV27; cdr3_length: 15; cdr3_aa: CASSPVSGGIYEQYF
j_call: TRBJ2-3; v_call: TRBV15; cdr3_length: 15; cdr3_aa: CATSRSLAGSDTQYF
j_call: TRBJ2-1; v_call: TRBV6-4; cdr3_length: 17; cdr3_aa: CASSVAPTSGSWDEQFF
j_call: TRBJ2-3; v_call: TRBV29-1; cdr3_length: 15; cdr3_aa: CSVDSLAGGTDTQYF
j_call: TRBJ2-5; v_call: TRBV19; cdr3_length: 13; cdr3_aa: CASSIRKARTQYF
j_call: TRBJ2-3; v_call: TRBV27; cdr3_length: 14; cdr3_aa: CASSLQGPTDTQYF
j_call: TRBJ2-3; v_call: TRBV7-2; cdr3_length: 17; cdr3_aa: CASSFGILAGPTDTQYF
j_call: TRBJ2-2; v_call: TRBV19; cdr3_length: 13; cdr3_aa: CASSEQGVGELFF
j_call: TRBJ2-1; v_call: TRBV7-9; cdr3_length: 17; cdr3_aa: CASSLARAGGPRYEQFF
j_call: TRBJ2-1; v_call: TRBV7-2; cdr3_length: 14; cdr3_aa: CASSTRTGNNEQFF
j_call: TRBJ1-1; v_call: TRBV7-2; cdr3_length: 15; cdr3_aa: CASSWGQRMNTEAFF
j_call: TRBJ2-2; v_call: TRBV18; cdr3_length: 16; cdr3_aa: CASSPTGTRNTGELFF
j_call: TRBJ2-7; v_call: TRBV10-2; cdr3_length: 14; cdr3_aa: CASSGLIKTYEQYF
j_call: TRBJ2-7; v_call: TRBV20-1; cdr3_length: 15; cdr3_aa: CSAENQGKPSYEQYF
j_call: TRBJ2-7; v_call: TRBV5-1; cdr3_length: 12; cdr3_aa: CASSWPGYEQYF
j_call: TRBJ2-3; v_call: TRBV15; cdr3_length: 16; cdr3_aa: CATSRDLFAGGGTQYF
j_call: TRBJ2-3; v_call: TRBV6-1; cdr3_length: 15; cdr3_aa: CASSQTSMGTDTQYF
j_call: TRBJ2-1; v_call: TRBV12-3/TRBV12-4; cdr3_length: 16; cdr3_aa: CASSPRGSNSYNEQFF
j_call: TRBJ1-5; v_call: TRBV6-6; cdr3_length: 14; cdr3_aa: CASSMADRNQPQHF
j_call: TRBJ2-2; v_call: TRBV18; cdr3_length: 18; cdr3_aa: CASSPRAGGKSNTGELFF
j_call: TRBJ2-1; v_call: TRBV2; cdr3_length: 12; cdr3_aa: CASGQGAGEQFF